A single sample is the source of the 3 T cell receptor beta chains below, sequenced in a study of shared clonotypes between healthy human individuals. Sequencing was performed with immunoSEQ multiplex PCR; in TCRdb, only in-frame clones are kept and a portion is missing. Of about 510,000 clones listed, around 96% are singletons. The sequencing input was naive CD4+ T cells sorted from blood. Subset of the sample: CD45RA+ positively selected. The receptors here all came from a woman aged 25-40 years in good health.

CDR3 amino acids: CASSLVVEGMLFF. In DNA, the CDR3 is TGTGCCAGCAGCTTAGTGGTTGAGGGAATGTTATTCTTT. The gene calls are TRBV7-9 and TRBJ1-1; D is undetermined. Germline V gene sequence: CDR1 SEHNR, CDR2 FQNEAQ (reference sequence). This CDR3 is 13 amino acids long. Trimming pared 1 base from V and 14 bases from J, leaving 17 bases between.

DNA of the CDR3: TGCAGCGTGGAGGTGGAGTATTACAATGAGCAGTTCTTC. Protein: CSVEVEYYNEQFF. The chain employs TRBV29-1 and TRBJ2-1, with D perhaps matching TRBD2 (5 bases). Looked up from germline, CDR1 is SQVTM and CDR2 is ANQGSEA. The CDR3 is made up of 13 amino acids. Trimming removed 6 bases from V and 4 bases from J, with 13 bases in between.

The rearrangement uses TRBV6-5 and TRBJ2-5; D is undetermined. V lost 2 bases and J 5 bases, leaving 9 bases between the germline ends. The length of the CDR3 is 13 residues. Germline loops: CDR1 MNHEY, CDR2 SVGAGI. CDR3 in amino acids: CASSYGQWETQYF. The DNA for the CDR3 is TGTGCCAGCAGTTACGGGCAGTGGGAGACCCAGTACTTC.